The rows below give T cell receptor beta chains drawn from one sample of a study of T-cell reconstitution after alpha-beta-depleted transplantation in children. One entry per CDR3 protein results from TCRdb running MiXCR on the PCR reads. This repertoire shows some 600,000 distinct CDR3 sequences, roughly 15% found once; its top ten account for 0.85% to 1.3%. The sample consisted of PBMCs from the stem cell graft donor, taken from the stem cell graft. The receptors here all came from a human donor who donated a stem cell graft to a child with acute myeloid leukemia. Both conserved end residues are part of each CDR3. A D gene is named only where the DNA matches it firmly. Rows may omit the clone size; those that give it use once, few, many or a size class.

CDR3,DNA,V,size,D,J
CSASRGSNSPLHF,TGCAGTGCTAGCCGGGGCAGCAATTCACCCCTCCACTTT,TRBV20-1,many,-,TRBJ1-6
CASSLTVRMNTEAFF,TGTGCCAGCAGTTTAACAGTCAGGATGAACACTGAAGCTTTCTTT,TRBV12-3/TRBV12-4,-,-,TRBJ1-1
CSAPPGQGNQPQHF,TGCAGTGCCCCTCCGGGACAGGGTAATCAGCCCCAGCATTTT,TRBV20-1,many,TRBD1,TRBJ1-5
CASSLTRSYEQYF,TGTGCCAGCAGTTTAACTCGGAGCTACGAGCAGTACTTC,TRBV27,many,-,TRBJ2-7
CSVEGFEGWETQYF,TGCAGCGTTGAAGGATTCGAGGGGTGGGAGACCCAGTACTTC,TRBV29-1,few,-,TRBJ2-5
CSATTQGARSNQPQHF,TGCAGTGCCACAACCCAGGGGGCGAGGAGCAATCAGCCCCAGCATTTT,TRBV20-1,many,TRBD1,TRBJ1-5
CASSFRQNEKLFF,TGTGCCAGCAGTTTTCGGCAGAATGAAAAACTGTTTTTT,TRBV12-3/TRBV12-4,-,-,TRBJ1-4
CSGRDGAYNEQFF,TGCAGCGGCCGGGACGGAGCCTACAATGAGCAGTTCTTC,TRBV29-1,few,-,TRBJ2-1
CASRVVGTGNQPQHF,TGTGCCAGCAGAGTAGTAGGGACTGGTAATCAGCCCCAGCATTTT,TRBV6-1,once,-,TRBJ1-5
CASSRGQGGKETQYF,TGTGCCAGCAGCCGGGGGCAGGGGGGTAAGGAGACCCAGTACTTC,TRBV7-7,-,-,TRBJ2-5
CASSYSRDSRGYTF,TGTGCCAGCAGTTACTCGAGGGACAGCCGCGGCTACACCTTC,TRBV6-2/TRBV6-3,many,TRBD1,TRBJ1-2
CASSHDGLGTEAFF,TGCGCCAGCAGCCATGACGGCCTCGGCACTGAAGCTTTCTTT,TRBV4-3,few,-,TRBJ1-1
CSASSTRGRGQPQHF,TGCAGTGCTAGTTCCACAAGGGGACGCGGGCAGCCCCAGCATTTT,TRBV20-1,many,-,TRBJ1-5
CASSSGPYYGYTF,TGTGCCAGCAGTAGCGGCCCTTACTATGGCTACACCTTC,TRBV27,many,-,TRBJ1-2
CASSVEVRSNTGELFF,TGTGCCAGCAGCGTAGAGGTCAGATCGAACACCGGGGAGCTGTTTTTT,TRBV2,-,-,TRBJ2-2
CASSLSSKSPALATQYF,TGTGCCAGCAGTTTATCCTCCAAGAGCCCCGCGTTGGCGACCCAGTACTTC,TRBV12-3/TRBV12-4,-,-,TRBJ2-5
CSARGSFLYTYNEQFF,TGCAGTGCGAGGGGTAGTTTTTTATACACCTACAATGAGCAGTTCTTC,TRBV20-1,-,-,TRBJ2-1